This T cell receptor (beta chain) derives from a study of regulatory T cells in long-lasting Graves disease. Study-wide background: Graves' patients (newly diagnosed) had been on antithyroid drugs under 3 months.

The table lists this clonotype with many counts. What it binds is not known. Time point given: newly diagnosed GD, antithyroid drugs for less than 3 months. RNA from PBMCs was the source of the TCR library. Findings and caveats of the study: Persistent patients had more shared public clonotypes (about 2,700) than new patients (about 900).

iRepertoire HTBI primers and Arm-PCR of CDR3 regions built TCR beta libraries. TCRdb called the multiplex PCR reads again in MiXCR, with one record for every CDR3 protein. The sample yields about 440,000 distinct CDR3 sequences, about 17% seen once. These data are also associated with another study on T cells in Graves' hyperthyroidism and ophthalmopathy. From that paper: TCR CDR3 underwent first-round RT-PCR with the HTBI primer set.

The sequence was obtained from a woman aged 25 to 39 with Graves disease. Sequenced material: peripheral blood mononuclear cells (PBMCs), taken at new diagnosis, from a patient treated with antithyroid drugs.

The CDR3 nucleotides read TGCAGTGCTAGAGATATCCGGGGGGCTACTGAAGCTTTCTTT. Protein product: CSARDIRGATEAFF. The chain joins TRBV20-1 to TRBJ1-1; a possible D gene is TRBD1 (6 bases). Trimming removed 0 bases from V and 5 bases from J, with 13 bases in between. This CDR3 has 14 amino acids. Germline values: CDR1 DFQATT, CDR2 SNEGSKA (reference sequence).